The source of this TCR beta chain is a study of blood T cell repertoires in COVID-19. About the research overall: Acute-phase and convalescent COVID-19 samples originated in the United States, Italy and Spain. In each case, the material was cDNA or gDNA derived from T cells, B-cell-depleted T cells, or PBMCs.

Germline V gene lookup returns CDR1 MNHEY and CDR2 SMNVEV (reference sequence). This CDR3 comprises 16 residues. The ends were cut back, 5 bases at V and 4 bases at J, with 17 bases in the middle. Authors' processing steps: Cell counts per sample came from amplifying reference gene primers. The method was immunoSEQ multiplex PCR; TCRdb's version includes in-frame clones alone and lacks a portion of them. For V, J and clone size, that table is used; D and trimming come from the DNA. The repertoire holds over 150,000 clones, roughly nine tenths seen once, with less than 2% in the top ten. The source material was peripheral blood. This clonotype was obtained from a man aged 18 to 29 who had recovered from COVID-19. The chain couples TRBV27 to TRBJ2-2; the D gene is possibly TRBD2 (6 bases). The CDR3 bases are TGTGCCAGCAGTCCAGGAGGGGTAGCTCGCACCGGGGAGCTGTTTTTT. Protein product: CASSPGGVARTGELFF.